Listed below are T cell receptor beta chains from one sample, sequenced in a study of CD4+ T cells in melanoma. Assay: immunoSEQ multiplex PCR; the TCRdb copy retains only in-frame clones and omits some. The sample contains 11,000 to 15,000 clones, approximately 63% of which appear only once. Sequencing used cells from a culture (not recorded whether cultured in vitro). These TCRs come from a human donor with melanoma. The CDR3 runs from the conserved cysteine through the conserved F or W. The D gene is left open where the match is weak. A clone size is listed for some rows: how often the clone was seen (once, few, many), or a class if it is expanded.

j_gene: TRBJ2-1
d_gene: -
abundance: -
v_gene: TRBV5-1
CDR3aa: CASSPEGFPYNEQFF

j_gene: TRBJ1-1
d_gene: -
abundance: -
v_gene: TRBV6-6
CDR3aa: CASRYRVPEGKAFF

j_gene: TRBJ2-3
d_gene: -
abundance: few
v_gene: TRBV11-2
CDR3aa: CASSLQHGGRGGTDTQYF

j_gene: TRBJ2-2
d_gene: TRBD1
abundance: -
v_gene: TRBV6-4
CDR3aa: CASQDRGNGTGELFF

j_gene: TRBJ2-2
d_gene: TRBD2
abundance: -
v_gene: TRBV9
CDR3aa: CASSPTSGAYTGELFF

j_gene: TRBJ1-3
d_gene: -
abundance: -
v_gene: TRBV18
CDR3aa: CASSPSSGALSSGNTIYF

j_gene: TRBJ2-7
d_gene: TRBD1
abundance: -
v_gene: TRBV5-1
CDR3aa: CASSLGNGQAGTYEQYF

j_gene: TRBJ1-6
d_gene: TRBD1
abundance: -
v_gene: TRBV6-1
CDR3aa: CASSEGRGQALSRMSPLHF

j_gene: TRBJ1-6
d_gene: -
abundance: -
v_gene: TRBV10-1
CDR3aa: CASSTKGTTYNSPLHF

j_gene: TRBJ2-5
d_gene: TRBD2
abundance: -
v_gene: TRBV5-6
CDR3aa: CASSQRLAGGETQYF

j_gene: TRBJ1-1
d_gene: -
abundance: -
v_gene: TRBV6-5
CDR3aa: CASSEVRGTEAFF

j_gene: TRBJ1-2
d_gene: -
abundance: few
v_gene: TRBV7-8
CDR3aa: CASSPARTGWGGYTF

j_gene: TRBJ2-3
d_gene: -
abundance: -
v_gene: TRBV11-3
CDR3aa: CASSLGGGVTQYF

j_gene: TRBJ2-3
d_gene: -
abundance: -
v_gene: TRBV6-1
CDR3aa: CASGVARAGTDTQYF

j_gene: TRBJ2-3
d_gene: -
abundance: few
v_gene: TRBV5-1
CDR3aa: CASSLEGGPDTQYF

j_gene: TRBJ1-2
d_gene: -
abundance: -
v_gene: TRBV27
CDR3aa: CASSLKGGSFGYTF

j_gene: TRBJ2-2
d_gene: TRBD2
abundance: -
v_gene: TRBV10-2
CDR3aa: CASSGTSGSGELFF

j_gene: TRBJ2-1
d_gene: TRBD2
abundance: -
v_gene: TRBV9
CDR3aa: CASSVGDSGGGDEQFF

j_gene: TRBJ1-2
d_gene: -
abundance: -
v_gene: TRBV19
CDR3aa: CASRDERFSYGYTF

j_gene: TRBJ1-6
d_gene: TRBD1
abundance: few
v_gene: TRBV2
CDR3aa: CASSPRQGAYSPLHF

j_gene: TRBJ1-5
d_gene: TRBD1
abundance: -
v_gene: TRBV19
CDR3aa: CASKTRDSLFPQHF

j_gene: TRBJ2-3
d_gene: -
abundance: -
v_gene: TRBV7-2
CDR3aa: CASSLRWGVTDTQYF

j_gene: TRBJ2-3
d_gene: TRBD2
abundance: -
v_gene: TRBV28
CDR3aa: CASSFTSDTTDTQYF

j_gene: TRBJ2-1
d_gene: -
abundance: -
v_gene: TRBV6-6
CDR3aa: CASSYPRGEGNEQFF

j_gene: TRBJ1-6
d_gene: -
abundance: once
v_gene: TRBV6-5
CDR3aa: CASRGKDRDNSPLHF

j_gene: TRBJ1-3
d_gene: -
abundance: few
v_gene: TRBV28
CDR3aa: CASGLAGNTIYF

j_gene: TRBJ1-1
d_gene: -
abundance: -
v_gene: TRBV11-2
CDR3aa: CASRPFIGPLNTEAFF

j_gene: TRBJ1-3
d_gene: -
abundance: few
v_gene: TRBV18
CDR3aa: CASSSDRSSGNTIYF

j_gene: TRBJ2-7
d_gene: -
abundance: -
v_gene: TRBV11-2
CDR3aa: CASSQVWRGRLAEQYF

j_gene: TRBJ1-6
d_gene: -
abundance: -
v_gene: TRBV7-2
CDR3aa: CASSFLRGLNSPLHF

j_gene: TRBJ1-2
d_gene: -
abundance: -
v_gene: TRBV6-6
CDR3aa: CASSLRETMHGYTF

j_gene: TRBJ2-7
d_gene: -
abundance: -
v_gene: TRBV7-2
CDR3aa: CASSLSWGSYEQYF

j_gene: TRBJ2-2
d_gene: TRBD2
abundance: few
v_gene: TRBV10-2
CDR3aa: CASSERGLAGGELFF

j_gene: TRBJ2-3
d_gene: TRBD1
abundance: -
v_gene: TRBV5-4
CDR3aa: CASSYTGQGADTQYF

j_gene: TRBJ2-3
d_gene: TRBD2
abundance: -
v_gene: TRBV7-2
CDR3aa: CASRLAGGPTDTQYF

j_gene: TRBJ1-1
d_gene: TRBD1
abundance: -
v_gene: TRBV11-1
CDR3aa: CASSLDRGPEAFF

j_gene: TRBJ2-5
d_gene: -
abundance: -
v_gene: TRBV2
CDR3aa: CASRGTSETQYF

j_gene: TRBJ1-2
d_gene: -
abundance: -
v_gene: TRBV6-1
CDR3aa: CTSKGDYYGYTF

j_gene: TRBJ1-4
d_gene: -
abundance: -
v_gene: TRBV6-5
CDR3aa: CASRALQRGNEKLFF

j_gene: TRBJ2-1
d_gene: -
abundance: medium-sized
v_gene: TRBV19
CDR3aa: CASRPGLSSYNEQFF

j_gene: TRBJ1-2
d_gene: -
abundance: -
v_gene: TRBV4-2
CDR3aa: CASSAGFYGYTF

j_gene: TRBJ2-6
d_gene: -
abundance: -
v_gene: TRBV7-6
CDR3aa: CASSPTGRGANVLTF

j_gene: TRBJ2-7
d_gene: TRBD2
abundance: -
v_gene: TRBV9
CDR3aa: CASSARGRGDTYEQYF

j_gene: TRBJ2-7
d_gene: TRBD1
abundance: -
v_gene: TRBV5-1
CDR3aa: CASSLAPGQGSSYEQYF

j_gene: TRBJ1-1
d_gene: -
abundance: -
v_gene: TRBV5-1
CDR3aa: CASKDGTVNTEAFF

j_gene: TRBJ1-2
d_gene: -
abundance: -
v_gene: TRBV7-2
CDR3aa: CASSLLGGTYGYTF

j_gene: TRBJ2-1
d_gene: -
abundance: -
v_gene: TRBV10-3
CDR3aa: CAISELSGNEQFF

j_gene: TRBJ1-2
d_gene: -
abundance: -
v_gene: TRBV5-1
CDR3aa: CASAIAPARVSGYTF

j_gene: TRBJ2-5
d_gene: -
abundance: -
v_gene: TRBV6-1
CDR3aa: CASSEALSSRGETQYF